This record looks at one T cell receptor (beta chain) sequence and its context. CDR1 and CDR2 from the germline V gene are SGHTA and FQGNSA. V lost 7 bases, J lost 2 bases, and 3 bases stayed unmatched. The CDR3 has 13 amino acids. The table came from immunoSEQ multiplex PCR; TCRdb's copy has only in-frame clones and leaves some out. The table lists about 230,000 clones, about 85% of them singletons. These data belong to a study of blood T cell repertoires in COVID-19. The chain uses TRBV7-2 and TRBJ2-5; the match to TRBD1 covers 8 bases. The specimen sequenced was peripheral blood. The source is a middle-aged man with acute or convalescent COVID-19. For the CDR3, the DNA is TGTGCCAGCACTCGGACAGGGCAAGAGACCCAGTACTTC. It codes for CASTRTGQETQYF.